The 23 T cell receptor beta chains in this list originate from one sample, sequenced in a study of cytomegalovirus exposure and HLA in healthy donors. Produced via immunoSEQ multiplex PCR; TCRdb's table is partial and in-frame only. The sample lists over 200,000 clones; approximately 80% were seen once. The sample comprised PBMCs. These receptors were taken from a woman aged 25 to 39 in good health and CMV-seropositive.

This chain uses TRBV7-6 with TRBJ1-1, with D possibly being TRBD1 (6 bases). This CDR3 region has 14 residues. The ends were cut back, 4 bases at V and 1 base at J, with 10 bases in the middle. From germline, CDR1 is SGHVS and CDR2 FNYEAQ. CDR3 nucleotides: TGTGCCAGCAGCTCAGGGGCCTCGAACACTGAAGCTTTCTTT. This sequence encodes CASSSGASNTEAFF.

This clone was seen more than once but under ten times. This chain uses TRBV21-1 with TRBJ1-5; the DNA was not compared with TRBD1, the D call given in the table. TRBV21-1 is deemed a pseudogene. The CDR3 extends over 18 amino acids. CDR3 DNA sequence: TGTGCCAGCAGCCCGCGAGGACAGGGGGCACACCTCAATCAGCCCCAGCATTTT. Its translation is CASSPRGQGAHLNQPQHF.

This clone was counted a single time. The chain is built from TRBV4-1 and TRBJ1-5; D call uncertain. V was clipped by 4 bases and J by 6 bases, with 16 bases between them. The CDR3 is 15 residues long. Germline CDR1 is MGHRA and CDR2 is YSYEKL. CDR3: CASSLAAAGVQPQHF. The CDR3 DNA is TGCGCCAGCAGCCTAGCAGCGGCCGGGGTTCAGCCCCAGCATTTT.

This rearrangement joins TRBV7-8 to TRBJ1-2; D perhaps matches TRBD1 (5 bases). CDR1 and CDR2 from the germline V gene are SGHVS and FQNEAQ. The V end lost 5 bases, the J end lost 8 bases, and 18 bases lay between the germline ends. This CDR3 has 14 amino acids. The chain's CDR3 is CASSRRGGAGGYTF. For the CDR3, the DNA is TGTGCCAGCAGCCGTCGGGGAGGGGCGGGCGGCTACACCTTC. Using reference TRBV7-8 and TRBJ1-2 for the parts outside the CDR3, the full variable domain is GAGVSQSPRYKVAKRGQDVALRCDPISGHVSLFWYQQALGQGPEFLTYFQNEAQLDKSGLPSDRFFAERPEGSVSTLKIQRTQQEDSAVYLCASSRRGGAGGYTFGSGTRLTVV.

This chain connects TRBV6-6 to TRBJ2-3, with 8 bases fitting TRBD2. The CDR3 length is 15 residues. CDR1 and CDR2 from the germline V gene are MNHNY and SVGAGI (reference sequence). The V gene end was trimmed by 2 bases and the J gene end by 4 bases; junction bases not matched to a gene: 5. The CDR3 is CASSYPGRASDTQYF. CDR3 in DNA: TGTGCCAGCAGTTACCCCGGGAGGGCCTCAGATACGCAGTATTTT.

The J gene is TRBJ2-1, the V gene TRBV7-8; D is unresolved. The CDR3 contains 12 residues. The germline V and J ends were trimmed by 5 bases and 9 bases, with 11 bases remaining between them. CDR1 and CDR2 from the germline V gene are SGHVS and FQNEAQ. The CDR3 region is CASSPLTGEQFF. CDR3 nucleotide sequence: TGTGCCAGCAGCCCTCTAACCGGTGAGCAGTTCTTC. Supplemented by reference TRBV7-8 and TRBJ2-1, the full variable domain reads GAGVSQSPRYKVAKRGQDVALRCDPISGHVSLFWYQQALGQGPEFLTYFQNEAQLDKSGLPSDRFFAERPEGSVSTLKIQRTQQEDSAVYLCASSPLTGEQFFGPGTRLTVL.

This clone was detected only a few times. This chain joins TRBV18 and TRBJ2-3; tentatively, D is TRBD1 (6 bases). The CDR3 is 15 amino acids. V was clipped by 3 bases and J by 2 bases, with 12 bases between them. From germline, CDR1 is KGHSH and CDR2 LQKENI. CDR3 protein: CASSPRTVSTDTQYF. Here the CDR3 DNA reads TGTGCCAGCTCACCCCGGACAGTATCCACAGATACGCAGTATTTT.

The CDR3 here is CASSFPGAYGYTF. CDR3 DNA: TGTGCCAGCAGTTTTCCTGGGGCGTATGGCTACACCTTC. V usage is TRBV28 and J usage is TRBJ1-2; D perhaps matches TRBD1 (5 bases). The CDR3 consists of 13 residues. Per germline, CDR1 MDHEN and CDR2 SYDVKM. V lost 3 bases and J 5 bases, leaving 10 bases between the germline ends.

The chain links TRBV12-5 to TRBJ2-1; D gene unclear. Germline CDR1 and CDR2: LGHNT and FRNRAP. V lost 0 bases, J lost 9 bases, and 6 bases lay in between. The CDR3 contains 12 residues. This CDR3 reads CASGLVGTEQFF. DNA for the CDR3: TGTGCTAGTGGTTTGGTGGGCACTGAGCAGTTCTTC.

The chain is built from TRBV4-1 and TRBJ1-2, with D possibly being TRBD1 (6 bases). Germline lookup yields CDR1 MGHRA and CDR2 YSYEKL. CDR3 size: 15 residues. The V gene lost 6 bases and the J gene lost 4 bases, with 18 bases spanning the gap. This CDR3 is CASRDGPIGGYGYTF. CDR3 DNA: TGCGCCAGCAGAGACGGTCCTATAGGGGGCTATGGCTACACCTTC.

The genes are TRBV6-1 and TRBJ1-2; D possibly corresponds to TRBD1 (6 bases). There are 15 residues in the CDR3. Trimming removed 6 bases from V and 2 bases from J, with 16 bases in between. Germline values: CDR1 MNHNS, CDR2 SASEGT. CDR3 sequence (DNA): TGTGCCAGCAGACTCTCCGGGCAGGGGAACTATGGCTACACCTTC. Residues: CASRLSGQGNYGYTF.

This chain uses TRBV10-2 with TRBJ2-1, with TRBD2 as a possible D gene (7 bases). Germline assignment: CDR1 WSHSY and CDR2 SAAADI. The CDR3 consists of 14 residues. V was trimmed by 8 bases and J by 3 bases, leaving 14 bases between them. Here the CDR3 DNA reads TGCGCCAGCGACAGGACGGGAGGCTACAATGAGCAGTTCTTC. Amino acid sequence: CASDRTGGYNEQFF.

The chain is built from TRBV4-1 and TRBJ2-1, with 10 positions matching TRBD2. Unmatched junction bases numbered 10, after V lost 4 bases and J lost 7 bases. The CDR3 sequence is 16 residues long. In germline, CDR1 is MGHRA, CDR2 YSYEKL. The DNA for the CDR3 is TGCGCCAGCAGCCTTTCTAGCGGGAGTAGGAGGAATGAGCAGTTCTTC. The encoded protein is CASSLSSGSRRNEQFF.

This chain connects TRBV29-1 to TRBJ1-2; the D gene is possibly TRBD1 (5 bases). Deletions cut 7 bases from V and 3 bases from J, with 18 bases between. CDR1 is SQVTM, CDR2 ANQGSEA, per germline. The CDR3 loop spans 14 amino acids. As DNA, the CDR3 is TGCAGCGCCGTGATCTCCAGGGTTGACTATGGCTACACCTTC. As protein: CSAVISRVDYGYTF.

The V gene is TRBV10-3, the J gene TRBJ1-5; the match to TRBD1 covers 9 bases. The CDR3 extends over 14 amino acids. From germline, CDR1 is ENHRY and CDR2 SYGVKD. V lost 6 bases, J lost 6 bases, and 6 bases stayed unmatched. CDR3 residues: CAIRGDRDGQPQHF. Written as DNA, the CDR3 is TGTGCCATCAGAGGGGACAGGGACGGTCAGCCCCAGCATTTT.

The V and J genes are TRBV9 and TRBJ1-2, with a tentative D call TRBD1 (6 bases). The germline gives CDR1 SGDLS, CDR2 YYNGEE. Trimming left V 5 bases short and J 6 bases short, with 11 bases between. The CDR3 covers 12 residues. The chain's CDR3 is CASRRGANGYTF. The DNA for the CDR3 is TGTGCCAGCAGACGGGGGGCGAATGGCTACACCTTC.

The chain combines TRBV4-1 with TRBJ2-5, with no clear D. The CDR3 length is 13 residues. Germline V gene sequence: CDR1 MGHRA, CDR2 YSYEKL. V lost 2 bases, J lost 5 bases, and 9 bases lay in between. CDR3 nucleotide sequence: TGCGCCAGCAGCCAATGGCAGGCCGAGACCCAGTACTTC. It is translated as CASSQWQAETQYF.

This clone was counted once. The CDR3 DNA reads TGTGCCAGCAGTATACCGACTGGGACTGAAGCTTTCTTT. It translates to CASSIPTGTEAFF. The rearrangement links TRBV28 to TRBJ1-1; D remains ambiguous. V gave up 5 bases and J gave up 5 bases, with 12 bases separating them. This CDR3 is built from 13 residues. CDR1 is MDHEN and CDR2 is SYDVKM in the germline V gene.

The V call is TRBV7-9, the J call TRBJ2-7, with no clear D. The CDR3 covers 12 residues. V lost 6 bases and J 3 bases, leaving 9 bases between the germline ends. Germline V gene sequence: CDR1 SEHNR, CDR2 FQNEAQ (reference sequence). CDR3 coding DNA: TGTGCCAGCAGAGGCCGGCTCTACGAGCAGTACTTC. This sequence encodes CASRGRLYEQYF. The full variable domain, its missing parts supplied by reference TRBV7-9 and TRBJ2-7, is DTGVSQNPRHKITKRGQNVTFRCDPISEHNRLYWYRQTLGQGPEFLTYFQNEAQLEKSRLLSDRFSAERPKGSFSTLEIQRTEQGDSAMYLCASRGRLYEQYFGPGTRLTVT.

V gene TRBV18 combines with J gene TRBJ2-5; TRBD2 aligns across 9 bases. Germline CDR1 is KGHSH and CDR2 is LQKENI. Germline trimming cut 6 bases from V and 2 bases from J; bases unmatched to any gene: 7. The CDR3 contains 15 residues. This CDR3 reads CASSPTLAGQETQYF. CDR3 sequence (DNA): TGTGCCAGCTCCCCGACCCTAGCGGGGCAAGAGACCCAGTACTTC.

The rearrangement joins TRBV9 to TRBJ1-1, with D unresolved. CDR1 and CDR2 (germline): SGDLS, YYNGEE. V shed 3 bases and J shed 3 bases, with 12 bases lying between them. This CDR3 spans 14 amino acids. CDR3 DNA: TGTGCCAGCAGCGCCTTAAGTGAGGACACTGAAGCTTTCTTT. It translates to CASSALSEDTEAFF.

This clone has only a few counts. This chain connects TRBV6-1 to TRBJ2-1; 12 bases are a match to TRBD1. The length of the CDR3 is 16 residues. Germline V CDR1 and CDR2: MNHNS, SASEGT. J gave up 8 bases and V 2 bases, and 7 bases lay outside the gene matches. The CDR3 spells CASSELDGTGGDEQFF. Here the CDR3 DNA reads TGTGCCAGCAGTGAATTGGACGGGACAGGGGGCGATGAGCAGTTCTTC.

The chain combines TRBV4-1 with TRBJ2-2, with 9 bases identical to TRBD1. J gave up 5 bases and V 0 bases, and 10 bases lay outside the gene matches. Germline V gene data show CDR1 as MGHRA and CDR2 as YSYEKL. CDR3 size: 18 residues. CDR3 sequence: CASSQEGTRDRVTGELFF. The CDR3, as DNA: TGCGCCAGCAGCCAAGAAGGGACGCGGGACAGGGTAACCGGGGAGCTGTTTTTT.